This T cell receptor beta chain was identified during a study of cytomegalovirus exposure and HLA in healthy donors. PCR involved 60 Vbeta and 13 Jbeta primers. The assay was immunoSEQ multiplex PCR, and TCRdb's table has in-frame clones only and misses some. Here the sample spans 150,000 to 200,000 clones, roughly 79% being singletons. Per germline, CDR1 SNHLY and CDR2 FYNNEI. The CDR3 covers 16 residues. V lost 4 bases and J 6 bases, leaving 19 bases between the germline ends. The study, taken as a whole, reports: In a later analysis, parvovirus B19, influenza, CMV and Epstein-Barr virus appeared linked to several top co-occurrence clusters. The study carried out a later analysis of TCR beta sequences. It associated approximately 16,000 of them with specific HLA alleles at a false discovery rate of 0.05. DRB1 showed the most TCR associations and HLA-C the fewest in a later analysis, as rates varied by HLA locus.

Details on this clone: The antigen remains undetermined.

Healthy bone marrow donors made up the donors. The receptor's source is a male donor in good health and CMV-seropositive. The source material was PBMCs. V and J are TRBV2 and TRBJ1-5, with D possibly TRBD1 on 6 matching bases. CDR3 coding DNA: TGTGCCAGCAGTGTGGGCAGGGGAACGGGGGGTCAGCCCCAGCATTTT. Protein product: CASSVGRGTGGQPQHF.